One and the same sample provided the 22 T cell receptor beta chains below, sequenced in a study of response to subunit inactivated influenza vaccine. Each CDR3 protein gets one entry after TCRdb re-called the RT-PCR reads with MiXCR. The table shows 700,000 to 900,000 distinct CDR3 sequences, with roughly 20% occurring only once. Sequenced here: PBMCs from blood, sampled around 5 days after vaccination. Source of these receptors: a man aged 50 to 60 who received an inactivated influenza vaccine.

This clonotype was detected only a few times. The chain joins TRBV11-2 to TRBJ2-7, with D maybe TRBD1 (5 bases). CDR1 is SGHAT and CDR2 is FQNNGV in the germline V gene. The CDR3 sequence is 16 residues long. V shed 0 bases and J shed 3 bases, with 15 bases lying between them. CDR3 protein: CASSLDQPGLVYEQYF. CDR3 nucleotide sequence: TGTGCCAGCAGCTTAGATCAGCCAGGGTTAGTCTACGAGCAGTACTTC.

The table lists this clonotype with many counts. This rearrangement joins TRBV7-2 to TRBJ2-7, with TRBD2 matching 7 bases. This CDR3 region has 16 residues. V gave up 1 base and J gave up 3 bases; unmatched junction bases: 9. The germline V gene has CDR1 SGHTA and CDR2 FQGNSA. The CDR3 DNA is TGTGCCAGCAGCTTAGACTACCCGGGAGGAGTCTACGAGCAGTACTTC. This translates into CASSLDYPGGVYEQYF. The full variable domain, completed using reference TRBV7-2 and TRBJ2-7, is GAGVSQSPSNKVTEKGKDVELRCDPISGHTALYWYRQSLGQGLEFLIYFQGNSAPDKSGLPSDRFSAERTGGSVSTLTIQRTQQEDSAVYLCASSLDYPGGVYEQYFGPGTRLTVT.

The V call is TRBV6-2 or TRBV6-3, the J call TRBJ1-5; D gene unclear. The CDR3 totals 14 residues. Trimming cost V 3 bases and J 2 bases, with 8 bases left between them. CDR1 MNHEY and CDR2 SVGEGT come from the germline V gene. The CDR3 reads CASSYSWGNQPQHF. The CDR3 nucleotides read TGTGCCAGCAGTTATTCATGGGGCAATCAGCCCCAGCATTTT.

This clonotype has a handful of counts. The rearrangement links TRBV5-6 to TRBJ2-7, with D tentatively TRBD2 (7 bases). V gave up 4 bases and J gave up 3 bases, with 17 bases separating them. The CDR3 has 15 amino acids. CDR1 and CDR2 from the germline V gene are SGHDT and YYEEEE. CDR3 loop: CASSPKGGGIYEQYF. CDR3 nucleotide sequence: TGTGCCAGCAGCCCTAAAGGGGGGGGTATCTACGAGCAGTACTTC.

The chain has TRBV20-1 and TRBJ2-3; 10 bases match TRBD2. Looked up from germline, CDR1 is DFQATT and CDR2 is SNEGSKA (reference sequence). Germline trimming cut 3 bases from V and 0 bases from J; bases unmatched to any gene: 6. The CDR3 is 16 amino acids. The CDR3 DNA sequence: TGCAGTGCTAGCCCTTTACTAGCGGGAAGCACAGATACGCAGTATTTT. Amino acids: CSASPLLAGSTDTQYF.

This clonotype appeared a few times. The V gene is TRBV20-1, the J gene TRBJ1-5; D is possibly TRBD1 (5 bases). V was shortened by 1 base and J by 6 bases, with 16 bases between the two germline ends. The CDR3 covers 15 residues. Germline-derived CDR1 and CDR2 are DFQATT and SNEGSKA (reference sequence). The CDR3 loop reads CSARGLAGMGQPQHF. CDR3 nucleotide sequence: TGCAGTGCTAGAGGCTTGGCAGGGATGGGTCAGCCCCAGCATTTT.

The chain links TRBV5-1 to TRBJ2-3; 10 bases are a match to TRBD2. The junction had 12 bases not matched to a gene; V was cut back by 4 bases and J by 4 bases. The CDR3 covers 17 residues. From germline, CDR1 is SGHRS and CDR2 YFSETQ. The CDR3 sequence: CASSQQSGTSVPDTQYF. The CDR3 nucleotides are TGCGCCAGCAGCCAGCAGAGCGGGACTAGCGTCCCAGATACGCAGTATTTT.

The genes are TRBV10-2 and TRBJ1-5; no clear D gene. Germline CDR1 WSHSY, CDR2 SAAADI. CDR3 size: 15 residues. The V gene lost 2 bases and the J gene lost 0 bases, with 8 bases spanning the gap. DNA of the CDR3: TGCGCCAGCAGTGAGCAAGCCCCTAGCAATCAGCCCCAGCATTTT. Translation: CASSEQAPSNQPQHF.

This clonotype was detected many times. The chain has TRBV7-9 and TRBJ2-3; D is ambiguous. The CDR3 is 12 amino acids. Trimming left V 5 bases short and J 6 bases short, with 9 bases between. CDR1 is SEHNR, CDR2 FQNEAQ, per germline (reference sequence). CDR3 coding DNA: TGTGCCAGCAGCCAAACATGGGATACGCAGTATTTT. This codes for CASSQTWDTQYF.

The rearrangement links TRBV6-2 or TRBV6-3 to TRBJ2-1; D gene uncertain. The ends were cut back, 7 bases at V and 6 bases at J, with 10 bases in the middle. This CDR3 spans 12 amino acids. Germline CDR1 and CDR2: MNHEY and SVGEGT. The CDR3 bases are TGTGCCAGCAATGGGTTAGGCAATGAGCAGTTCTTC. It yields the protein CASNGLGNEQFF.

The CDR3 bases are TGTGCCATCAGGGAAGCGGGAGTGTACACCGGGGAGCTGTTTTTT. Translating gives CAIREAGVYTGELFF. This chain connects TRBV10-3 to TRBJ2-2, with 8 bases that match TRBD2. The CDR3 consists of 15 residues. Trimming cost V 6 bases and J 3 bases; bases outside gene matches: 6. Germline V CDR1 and CDR2: ENHRY, SYGVKD.

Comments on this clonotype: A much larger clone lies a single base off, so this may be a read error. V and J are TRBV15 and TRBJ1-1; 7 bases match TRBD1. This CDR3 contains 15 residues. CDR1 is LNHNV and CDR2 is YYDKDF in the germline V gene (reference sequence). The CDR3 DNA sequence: TGTGCCACCAGCAGAGACAGGGGGTTGTACACTGGAGCTTTCTTT. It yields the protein CATSRDRGLYTGAFF.

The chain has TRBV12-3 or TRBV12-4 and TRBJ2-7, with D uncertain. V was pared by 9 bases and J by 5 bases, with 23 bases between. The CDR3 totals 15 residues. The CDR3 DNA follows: TGTGCCAGTAGGCAGGCGGACGGGCCCTTCCACGAGCAGTACTTC. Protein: CASRQADGPFHEQYF.

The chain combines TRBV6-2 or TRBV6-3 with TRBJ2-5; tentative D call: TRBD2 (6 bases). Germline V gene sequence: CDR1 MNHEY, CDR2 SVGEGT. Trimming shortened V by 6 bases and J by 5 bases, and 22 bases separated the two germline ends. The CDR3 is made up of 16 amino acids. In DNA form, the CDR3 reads TGTGCCAGCAGCCAACTACGGGACTCGCACGCGGAGACCCAGTACTTC. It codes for CASSQLRDSHAETQYF.

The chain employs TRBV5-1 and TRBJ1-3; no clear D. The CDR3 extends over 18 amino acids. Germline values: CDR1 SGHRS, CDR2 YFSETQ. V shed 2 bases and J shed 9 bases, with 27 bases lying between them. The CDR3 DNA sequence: TGCGCCAGCAGCTTAACGGGTTCTCCAGGCGGAACGGGGAGCACCATATATTTT. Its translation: CASSLTGSPGGTGSTIYF.

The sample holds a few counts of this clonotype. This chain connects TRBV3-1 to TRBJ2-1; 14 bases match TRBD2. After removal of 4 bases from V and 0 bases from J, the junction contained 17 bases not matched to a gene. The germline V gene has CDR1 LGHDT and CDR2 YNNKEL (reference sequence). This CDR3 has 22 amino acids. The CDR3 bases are TGTGCCAGCAGCCTAACCGGGGGACTAGCGGGAGTTAAAATGAGCTCCTACAATGAGCAGTTCTTC. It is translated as CASSLTGGLAGVKMSSYNEQFF.

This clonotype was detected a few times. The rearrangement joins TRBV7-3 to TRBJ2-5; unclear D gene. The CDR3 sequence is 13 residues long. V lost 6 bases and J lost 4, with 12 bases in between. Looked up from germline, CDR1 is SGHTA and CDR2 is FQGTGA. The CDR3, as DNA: TGTGCCAGCAGTCTAATATACGGAGAGACCCAGTACTTC. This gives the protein CASSLIYGETQYF.

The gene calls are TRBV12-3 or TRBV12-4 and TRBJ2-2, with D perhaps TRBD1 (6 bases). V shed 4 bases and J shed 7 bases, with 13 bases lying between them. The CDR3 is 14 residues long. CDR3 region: CASSSDSKGGELFF. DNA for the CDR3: TGTGCCAGCAGTTCGGACAGTAAGGGCGGGGAGCTGTTTTTT.

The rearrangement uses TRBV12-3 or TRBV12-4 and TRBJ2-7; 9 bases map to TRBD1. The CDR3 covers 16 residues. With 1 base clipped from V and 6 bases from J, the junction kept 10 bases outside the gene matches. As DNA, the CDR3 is TGTGCCAGCAGTTTAGAGGCGGGACAGGGTCCCTCCGAGCAGTACTTC. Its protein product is CASSLEAGQGPSEQYF.

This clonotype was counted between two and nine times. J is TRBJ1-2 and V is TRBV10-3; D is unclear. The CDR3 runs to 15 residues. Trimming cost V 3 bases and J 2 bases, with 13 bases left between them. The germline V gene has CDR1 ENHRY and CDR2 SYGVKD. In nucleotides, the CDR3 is TGTGCCATCAGTGAATACGGTCCCGCCAACTATGGCTACACCTTC. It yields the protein CAISEYGPANYGYTF.

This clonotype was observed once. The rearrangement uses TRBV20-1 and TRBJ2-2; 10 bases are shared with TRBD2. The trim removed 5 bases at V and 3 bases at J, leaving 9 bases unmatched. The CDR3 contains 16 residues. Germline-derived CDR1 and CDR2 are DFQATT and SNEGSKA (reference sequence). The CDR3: CSARPASGRDTGELFF. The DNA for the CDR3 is TGCAGTGCTCGACCAGCTAGCGGGAGAGACACCGGGGAGCTGTTTTTT.

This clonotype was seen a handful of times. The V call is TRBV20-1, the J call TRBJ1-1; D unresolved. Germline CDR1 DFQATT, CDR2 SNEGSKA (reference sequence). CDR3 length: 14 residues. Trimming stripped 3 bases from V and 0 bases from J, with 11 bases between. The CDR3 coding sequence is TGCAGTGCTAGTTATCAGGTCCTGAACACTGAAGCTTTCTTT. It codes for CSASYQVLNTEAFF.